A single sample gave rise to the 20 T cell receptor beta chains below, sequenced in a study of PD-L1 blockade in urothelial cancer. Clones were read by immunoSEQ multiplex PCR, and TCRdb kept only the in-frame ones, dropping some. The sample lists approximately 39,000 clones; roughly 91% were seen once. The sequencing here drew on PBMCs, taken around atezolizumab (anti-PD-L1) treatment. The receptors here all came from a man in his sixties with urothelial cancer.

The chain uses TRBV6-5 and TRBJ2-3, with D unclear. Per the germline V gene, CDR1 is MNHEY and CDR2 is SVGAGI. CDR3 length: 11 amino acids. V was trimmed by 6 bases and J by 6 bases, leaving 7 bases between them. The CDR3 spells CASSFLDTQYF. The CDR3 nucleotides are TGTGCCAGCAGCTTCCTCGATACGCAGTATTTT.

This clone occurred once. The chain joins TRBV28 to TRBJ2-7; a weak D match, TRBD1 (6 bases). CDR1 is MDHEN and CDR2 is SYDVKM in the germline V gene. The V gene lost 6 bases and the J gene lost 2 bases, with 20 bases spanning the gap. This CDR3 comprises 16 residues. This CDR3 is CASSPMDSLQTYEQYF. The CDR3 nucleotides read TGTGCCAGCAGCCCTATGGACAGTTTGCAGACCTACGAGCAGTACTTC. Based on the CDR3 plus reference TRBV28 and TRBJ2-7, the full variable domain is DVKVTQSSRYLVKRTGEKVFLECVQDMDHENMFWYRQDPGLGLRLIYFSYDVKMKEKGDIPEGYSVSREKKERFSLILESASTNQTSMYLCASSPMDSLQTYEQYFGPGTRLTVT.

CDR3 coding DNA: TGTGCCAGCAGTTTTTACAGGTCCCTTAGCACAGATACGCAGTATTTT. Its translation: CASSFYRSLSTDTQYF. This chain uses TRBV6-5 with TRBJ2-3; D perhaps matches TRBD1 (5 bases). This CDR3 contains 16 residues. V lost 4 bases, J lost 0 bases, and 14 bases lay in between. Germline CDR1 MNHEY, CDR2 SVGAGI.

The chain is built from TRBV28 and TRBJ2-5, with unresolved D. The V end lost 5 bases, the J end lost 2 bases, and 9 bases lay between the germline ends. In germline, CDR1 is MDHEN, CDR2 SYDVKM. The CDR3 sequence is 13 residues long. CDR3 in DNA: TGTGCCAGCAGTGGTACAGCACAAGAGACCCAGTACTTC. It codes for CASSGTAQETQYF. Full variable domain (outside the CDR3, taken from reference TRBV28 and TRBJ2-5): DVKVTQSSRYLVKRTGEKVFLECVQDMDHENMFWYRQDPGLGLRLIYFSYDVKMKEKGDIPEGYSVSREKKERFSLILESASTNQTSMYLCASSGTAQETQYFGPGTRLLVL.

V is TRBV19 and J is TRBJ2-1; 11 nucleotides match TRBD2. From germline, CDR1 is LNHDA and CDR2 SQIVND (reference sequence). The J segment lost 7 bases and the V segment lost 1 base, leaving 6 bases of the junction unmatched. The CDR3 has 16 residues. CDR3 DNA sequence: TGTGCCAGTAGTATAGTTATAGCGGGGGGGCCAAATGAGCAGTTCTTC. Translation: CASSIVIAGGPNEQFF. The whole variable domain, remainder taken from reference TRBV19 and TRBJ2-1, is DGGITQSPKYLFRKEGQNVTLSCEQNLNHDAMYWYRQDPGQGLRLIYYSQIVNDFQKGDIAEGYSVSREKKESFPLTVTSAQKNPTAFYLCASSIVIAGGPNEQFFGPGTRLTVL.

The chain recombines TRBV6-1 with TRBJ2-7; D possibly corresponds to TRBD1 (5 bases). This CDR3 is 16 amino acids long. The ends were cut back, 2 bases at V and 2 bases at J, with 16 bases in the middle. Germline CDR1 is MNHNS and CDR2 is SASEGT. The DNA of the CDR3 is TGTGCCAGCAGTGAAAGTAGGGGCTGGGATACCTACGAGCAGTACTTC. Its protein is CASSESRGWDTYEQYF.

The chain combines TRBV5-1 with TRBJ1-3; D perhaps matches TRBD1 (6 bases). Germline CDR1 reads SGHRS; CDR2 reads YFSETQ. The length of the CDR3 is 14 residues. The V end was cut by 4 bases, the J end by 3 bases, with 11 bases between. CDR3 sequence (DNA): TGCGCCAGCAGCGGTACAGGGATTGGAAACACCATATATTTT. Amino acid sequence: CASSGTGIGNTIYF.

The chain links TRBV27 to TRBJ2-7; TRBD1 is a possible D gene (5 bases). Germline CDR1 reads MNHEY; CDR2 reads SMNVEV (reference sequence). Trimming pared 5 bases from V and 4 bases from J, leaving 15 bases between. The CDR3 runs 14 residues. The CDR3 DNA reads TGTGCCAGCAGTCCCTCAAGGGGCCAGTACGAGCAGTACTTC. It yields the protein CASSPSRGQYEQYF.

The CDR3 DNA follows: TGTGCCAGCACTCCCTCCTGGGGGGGAGCGGAAGACTATGGCTACACCTTC. It codes for CASTPSWGGAEDYGYTF. The gene calls are TRBV28 and TRBJ1-2, with D maybe TRBD1 (5 bases). The CDR3 covers 17 residues. V lost 7 bases and J 3 bases, leaving 24 bases between the germline ends. In germline, CDR1 is MDHEN, CDR2 SYDVKM.

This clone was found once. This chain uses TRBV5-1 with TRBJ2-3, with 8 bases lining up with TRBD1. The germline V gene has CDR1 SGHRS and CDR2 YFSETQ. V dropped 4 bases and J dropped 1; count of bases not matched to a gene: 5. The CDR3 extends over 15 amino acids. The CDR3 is CASSPGTGGTDTQYF. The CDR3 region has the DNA TGCGCCAGCAGCCCGGGGACAGGAGGCACAGATACGCAGTATTTT.

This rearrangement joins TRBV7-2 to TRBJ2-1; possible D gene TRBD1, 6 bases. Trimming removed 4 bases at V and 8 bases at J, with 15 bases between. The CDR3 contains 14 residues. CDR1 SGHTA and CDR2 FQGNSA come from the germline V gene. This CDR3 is CASSSPSRGDEQFF. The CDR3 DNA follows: TGTGCCAGCAGCTCGCCTTCCAGGGGCGATGAGCAGTTCTTC.

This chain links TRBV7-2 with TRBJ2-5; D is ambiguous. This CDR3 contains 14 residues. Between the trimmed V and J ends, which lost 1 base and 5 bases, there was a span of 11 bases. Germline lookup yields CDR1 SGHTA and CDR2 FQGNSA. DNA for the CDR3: TGTGCCAGCAGCTTAGGGGCGACAAGGGAGACCCAGTACTTC. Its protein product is CASSLGATRETQYF.

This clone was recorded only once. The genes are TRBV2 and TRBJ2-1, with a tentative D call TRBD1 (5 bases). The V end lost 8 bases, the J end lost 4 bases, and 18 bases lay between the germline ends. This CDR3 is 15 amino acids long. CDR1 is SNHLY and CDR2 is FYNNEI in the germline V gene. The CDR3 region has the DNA TGTGCCAGCCTCCCTGGAACAGGATGGTACAATGAGCAGTTCTTC. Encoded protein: CASLPGTGWYNEQFF.

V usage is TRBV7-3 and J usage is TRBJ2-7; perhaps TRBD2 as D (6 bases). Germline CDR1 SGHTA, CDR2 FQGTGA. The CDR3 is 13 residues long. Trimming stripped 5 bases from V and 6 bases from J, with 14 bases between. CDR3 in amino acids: CASSQTSGGEQYF. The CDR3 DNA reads TGTGCCAGCAGCCAAACCTCCGGGGGCGAGCAGTACTTC.

DNA for the CDR3: TGTGCCAGCAGCTTGACCGGGACAGGGTACCCAGATACGCAGTATTTT. Translation gives CASSLTGTGYPDTQYF. The V and J genes are TRBV7-2 and TRBJ2-3; TRBD1 agrees at 9 bases. Germline V gives CDR1 SGHTA, CDR2 FQGNSA. Germline trimming cut 3 bases from V and 4 bases from J; bases unmatched to any gene: 8. The CDR3 is made up of 16 amino acids. Based on the CDR3 plus reference TRBV7-2 and TRBJ2-3, the full variable domain is GAGVSQSPSNKVTEKGKDVELRCDPISGHTALYWYRQSLGQGLEFLIYFQGNSAPDKSGLPSDRFSAERTGGSVSTLTIQRTQQEDSAVYLCASSLTGTGYPDTQYFGPGTRLTVL.

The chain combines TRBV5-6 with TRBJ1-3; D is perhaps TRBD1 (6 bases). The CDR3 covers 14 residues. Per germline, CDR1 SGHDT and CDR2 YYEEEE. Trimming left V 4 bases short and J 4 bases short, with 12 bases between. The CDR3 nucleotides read TGTGCCAGCAGCCTACCGGGACAAGGAAACACCATATATTTT. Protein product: CASSLPGQGNTIYF.

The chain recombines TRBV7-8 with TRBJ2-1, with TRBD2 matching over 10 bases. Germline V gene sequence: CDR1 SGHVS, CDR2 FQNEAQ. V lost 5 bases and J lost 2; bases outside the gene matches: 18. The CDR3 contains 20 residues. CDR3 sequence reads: CASSDRIAAGGSHPYNEQFF. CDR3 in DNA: TGTGCCAGCAGCGATAGGATCGCAGCGGGAGGGTCCCATCCCTACAATGAGCAGTTCTTC. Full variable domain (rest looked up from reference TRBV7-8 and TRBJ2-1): GAGVSQSPRYKVAKRGQDVALRCDPISGHVSLFWYQQALGQGPEFLTYFQNEAQLDKSGLPSDRFFAERPEGSVSTLKIQRTQQEDSAVYLCASSDRIAAGGSHPYNEQFFGPGTRLTVL.

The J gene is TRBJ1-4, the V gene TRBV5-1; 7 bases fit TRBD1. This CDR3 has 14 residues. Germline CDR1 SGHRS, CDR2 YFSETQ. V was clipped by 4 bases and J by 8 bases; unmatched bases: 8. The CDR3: CASSPWPGGEKLFF. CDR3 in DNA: TGCGCCAGCAGCCCCTGGCCAGGGGGGGAAAAACTGTTTTTT.

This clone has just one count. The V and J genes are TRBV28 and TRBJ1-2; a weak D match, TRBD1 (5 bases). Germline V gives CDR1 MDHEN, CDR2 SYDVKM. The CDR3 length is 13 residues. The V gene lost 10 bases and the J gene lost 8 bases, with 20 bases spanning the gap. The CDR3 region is CATRGGSIGGYTF. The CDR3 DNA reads TGTGCCACCCGGGGGGGAAGTATCGGGGGCTACACCTTC.

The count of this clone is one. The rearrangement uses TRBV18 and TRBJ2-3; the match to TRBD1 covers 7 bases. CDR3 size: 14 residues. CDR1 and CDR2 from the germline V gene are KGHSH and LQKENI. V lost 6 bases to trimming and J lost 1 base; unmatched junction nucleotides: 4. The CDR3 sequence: CASSRDSGTDTQYF. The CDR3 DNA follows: TGTGCCAGCTCTCGGGACAGCGGCACAGATACGCAGTATTTT. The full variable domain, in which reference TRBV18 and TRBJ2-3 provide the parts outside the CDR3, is NAGVMQNPRHLVRRRGQEARLRCSPMKGHSHVYWYRQLPEEGLKFMVYLQKENIIDESGMPKERFSAEFPKEGPSILRIQQVVRGDSAAYFCASSRDSGTDTQYFGPGTRLTVL.